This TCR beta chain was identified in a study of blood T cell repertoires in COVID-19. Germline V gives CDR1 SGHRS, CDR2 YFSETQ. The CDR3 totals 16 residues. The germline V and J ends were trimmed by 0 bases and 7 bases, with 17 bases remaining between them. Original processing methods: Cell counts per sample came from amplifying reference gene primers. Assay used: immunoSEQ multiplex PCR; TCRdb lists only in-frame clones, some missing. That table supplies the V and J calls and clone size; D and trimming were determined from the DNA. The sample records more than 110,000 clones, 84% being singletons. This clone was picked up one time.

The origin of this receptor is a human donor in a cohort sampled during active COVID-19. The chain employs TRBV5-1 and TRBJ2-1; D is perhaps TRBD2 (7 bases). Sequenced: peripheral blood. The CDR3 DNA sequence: TGCGCCAGCAGCTTGGCCAATTGGGGGGGCCAGAATGAGCAGTTCTTC. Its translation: CASSLANWGGQNEQFF.